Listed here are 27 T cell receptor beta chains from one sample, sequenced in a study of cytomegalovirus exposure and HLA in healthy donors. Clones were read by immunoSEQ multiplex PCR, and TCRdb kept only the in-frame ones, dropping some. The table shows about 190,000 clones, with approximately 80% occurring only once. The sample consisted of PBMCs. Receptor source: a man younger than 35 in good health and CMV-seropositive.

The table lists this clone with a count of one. The CDR3 spells CAISESGGSYEQYF. CDR3 coding DNA: TGTGCCATCAGTGAGTCCGGGGGCTCCTACGAGCAGTACTTC. The chain joins TRBV10-3 to TRBJ2-7; D perhaps matches TRBD2 (6 bases). This CDR3 has 14 residues. V gave up 0 bases and J gave up 0 bases, with 6 bases separating them. Germline V gene sequence: CDR1 ENHRY, CDR2 SYGVKD.

The CDR3: CASSDRSNQPQHF. CDR3 bases: TGTGCCTCCTCAGACAGAAGCAATCAGCCCCAGCATTTT. The genes are TRBV30 and TRBJ1-5; D is possibly TRBD1 (5 bases). Germline CDR1 reads GTSNPN; CDR2 reads SVGIG (reference sequence). This CDR3 is 13 amino acids long. V lost 7 bases and J lost 1, with 11 bases in between.

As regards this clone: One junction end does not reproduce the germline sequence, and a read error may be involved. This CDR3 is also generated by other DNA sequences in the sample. Written as DNA, the CDR3 is TGCAGCGTCGAAGGACTAGTCACAGATACGCAGTATTTT. Amino acid sequence: CSVEGLVTDTQYF. This chain joins TRBV29-1 and TRBJ2-3; 7 bases are shared with TRBD2. This CDR3 contains 13 residues. Germline V gene data show CDR1 as SQVTM and CDR2 as ANQGSEA.

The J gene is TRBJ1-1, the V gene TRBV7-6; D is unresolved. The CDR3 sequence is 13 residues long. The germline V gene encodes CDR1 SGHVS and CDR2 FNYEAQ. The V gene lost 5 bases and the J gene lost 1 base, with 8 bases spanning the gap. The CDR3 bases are TGTGCCAGCAGCCCGGGGTGGAACACTGAAGCTTTCTTT. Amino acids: CASSPGWNTEAFF.

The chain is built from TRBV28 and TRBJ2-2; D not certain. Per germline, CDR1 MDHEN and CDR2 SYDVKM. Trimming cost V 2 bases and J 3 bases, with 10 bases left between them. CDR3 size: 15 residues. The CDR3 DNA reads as TGTGCCAGCAGTTTACCCCTGGCTGACACCGGGGAGCTGTTTTTT. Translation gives CASSLPLADTGELFF.

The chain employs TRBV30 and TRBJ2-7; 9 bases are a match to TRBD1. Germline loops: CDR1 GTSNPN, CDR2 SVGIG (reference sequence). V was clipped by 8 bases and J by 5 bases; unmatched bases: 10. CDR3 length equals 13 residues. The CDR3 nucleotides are TGTGCCGCACCTCGACAGGGGGGTAACGAGCAGTACTTC. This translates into CAAPRQGGNEQYF. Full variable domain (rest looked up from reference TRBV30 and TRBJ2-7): SQTIHQWPATLVQPVGSPLSLECTVEGTSNPNLYWYRQAAGRGLQLLFYSVGIGQISSEVPQNLSASRPQDRQFILSSKKLLLSDSGFYLCAAPRQGGNEQYFGPGTRLTVT.

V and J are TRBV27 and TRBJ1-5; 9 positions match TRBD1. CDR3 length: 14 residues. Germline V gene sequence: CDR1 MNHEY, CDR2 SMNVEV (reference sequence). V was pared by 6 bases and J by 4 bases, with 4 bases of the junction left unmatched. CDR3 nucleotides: TGTGCCAGCAGGACCGGGACAGGGAATCAGCCCCAGCATTTT. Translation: CASRTGTGNQPQHF.

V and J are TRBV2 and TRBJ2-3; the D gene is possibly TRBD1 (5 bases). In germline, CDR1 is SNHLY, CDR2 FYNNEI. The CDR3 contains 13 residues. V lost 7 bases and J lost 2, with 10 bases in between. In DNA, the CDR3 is TGTGCCAGCAATGCAGGGTACACAGATACGCAGTATTTT. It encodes CASNAGYTDTQYF.

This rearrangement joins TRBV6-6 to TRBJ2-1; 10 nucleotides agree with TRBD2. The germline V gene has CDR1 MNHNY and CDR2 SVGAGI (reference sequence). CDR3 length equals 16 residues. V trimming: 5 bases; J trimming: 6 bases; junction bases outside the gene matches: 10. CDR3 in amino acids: CASSAPTSGPTNEQFF. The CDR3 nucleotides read TGTGCCAGCAGTGCCCCGACTAGCGGGCCGACCAATGAGCAGTTCTTC.

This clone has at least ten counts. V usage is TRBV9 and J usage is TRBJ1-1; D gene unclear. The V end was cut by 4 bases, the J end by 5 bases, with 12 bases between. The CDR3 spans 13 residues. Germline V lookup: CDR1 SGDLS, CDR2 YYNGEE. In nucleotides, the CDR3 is TGTGCCAGCAGCAAAAGGTGGAGTACTGAAGCTTTCTTT. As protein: CASSKRWSTEAFF.

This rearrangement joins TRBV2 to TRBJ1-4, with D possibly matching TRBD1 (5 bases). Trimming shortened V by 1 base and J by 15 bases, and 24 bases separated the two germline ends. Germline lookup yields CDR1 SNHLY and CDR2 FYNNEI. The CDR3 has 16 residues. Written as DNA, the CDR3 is TGTGCCAGCAGTGAAGACAGGAACTTTCCTCCCGGAAGTTTGTTTTTT. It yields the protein CASSEDRNFPPGSLFF.

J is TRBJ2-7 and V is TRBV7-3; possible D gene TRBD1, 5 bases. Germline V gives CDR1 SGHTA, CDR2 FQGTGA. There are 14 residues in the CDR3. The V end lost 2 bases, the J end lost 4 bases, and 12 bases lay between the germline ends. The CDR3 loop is CASSLERQGYEQYF. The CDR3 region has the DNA TGTGCCAGCAGCTTAGAGCGTCAGGGTTACGAGCAGTACTTC. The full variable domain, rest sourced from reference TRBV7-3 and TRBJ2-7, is GAGVSQTPSNKVTEKGKYVELRCDPISGHTALYWYRQSLGQGPEFLIYFQGTGAADDSGLPNDRFFAVRPEGSVSTLKIQRTERGDSAVYLCASSLERQGYEQYFGPGTRLTVT.

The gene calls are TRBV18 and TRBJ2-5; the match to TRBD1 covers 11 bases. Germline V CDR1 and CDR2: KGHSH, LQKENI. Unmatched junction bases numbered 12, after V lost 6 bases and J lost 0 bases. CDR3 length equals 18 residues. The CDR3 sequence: CASSLDRGRSRYQETQYF. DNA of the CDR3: TGTGCCAGCTCTTTGGACAGGGGGCGAAGCAGGTACCAAGAGACCCAGTACTTC.

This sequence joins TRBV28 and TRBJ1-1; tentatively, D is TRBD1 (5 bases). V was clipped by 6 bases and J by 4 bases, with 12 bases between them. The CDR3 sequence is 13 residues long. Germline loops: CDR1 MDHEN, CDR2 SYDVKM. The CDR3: CASRDKGVTEAFF. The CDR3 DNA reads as TGTGCCAGCAGGGATAAAGGGGTCACTGAAGCTTTCTTT.

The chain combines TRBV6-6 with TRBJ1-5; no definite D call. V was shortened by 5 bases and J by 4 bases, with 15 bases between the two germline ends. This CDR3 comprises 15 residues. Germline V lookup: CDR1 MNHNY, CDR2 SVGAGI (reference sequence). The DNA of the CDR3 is TGTGCCAGCAGTCCCGAAATACCCGGGAATCAGCCCCAGCATTTT. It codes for CASSPEIPGNQPQHF.

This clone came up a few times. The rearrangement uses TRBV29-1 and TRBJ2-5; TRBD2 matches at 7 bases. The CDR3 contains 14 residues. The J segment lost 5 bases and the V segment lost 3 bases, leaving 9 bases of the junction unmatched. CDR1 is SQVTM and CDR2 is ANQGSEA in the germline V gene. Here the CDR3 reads CSVEVAGAGETQYF. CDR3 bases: TGCAGCGTTGAGGTTGCGGGAGCCGGGGAGACCCAGTACTTC.

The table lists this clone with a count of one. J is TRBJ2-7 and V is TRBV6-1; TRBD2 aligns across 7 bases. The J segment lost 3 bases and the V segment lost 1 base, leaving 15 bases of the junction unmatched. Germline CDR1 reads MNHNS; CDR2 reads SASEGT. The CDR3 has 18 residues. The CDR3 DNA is TGTGCCAGCAGTGAAGAACGGGGGGTAGGTCTTCACCGCTACGAGCAGTACTTC. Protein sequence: CASSEERGVGLHRYEQYF.

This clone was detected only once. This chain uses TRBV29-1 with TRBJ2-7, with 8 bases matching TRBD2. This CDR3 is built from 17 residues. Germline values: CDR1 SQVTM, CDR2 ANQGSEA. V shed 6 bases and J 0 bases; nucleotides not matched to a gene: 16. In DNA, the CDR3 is TGCAGCGTGGCGGGACTAGGTCTGAACCCTAGCTCCTACGAGCAGTACTTC. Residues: CSVAGLGLNPSSYEQYF.

Here the CDR3 reads CATSTEGSGRGPYNEQFF. The DNA for the CDR3 is TGTGCCACCAGTACCGAGGGGAGCGGGAGGGGGCCCTACAATGAGCAGTTCTTC. The rearrangement uses TRBV15 and TRBJ2-1; 10 nucleotides align to TRBD2. CDR3 length: 18 residues. The germline gives CDR1 LNHNV, CDR2 YYDKDF (reference sequence). Trimming at V came to 6 bases and at J to 2 bases, leaving 13 bases not matched to a gene.

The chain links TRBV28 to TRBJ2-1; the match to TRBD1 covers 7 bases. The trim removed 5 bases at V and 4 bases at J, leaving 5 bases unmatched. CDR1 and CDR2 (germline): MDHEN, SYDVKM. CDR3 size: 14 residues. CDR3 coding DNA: TGTGCCAGCAGTCCGGGACAGTCTTACAATGAGCAGTTCTTC. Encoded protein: CASSPGQSYNEQFF.

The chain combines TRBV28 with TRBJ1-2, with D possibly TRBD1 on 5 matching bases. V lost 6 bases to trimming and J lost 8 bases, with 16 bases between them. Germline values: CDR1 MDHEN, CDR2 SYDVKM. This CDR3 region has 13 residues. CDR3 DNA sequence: TGTGCCAGCAGAAGTTTAGGGGTCTGGGGCTACACCTTC. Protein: CASRSLGVWGYTF.

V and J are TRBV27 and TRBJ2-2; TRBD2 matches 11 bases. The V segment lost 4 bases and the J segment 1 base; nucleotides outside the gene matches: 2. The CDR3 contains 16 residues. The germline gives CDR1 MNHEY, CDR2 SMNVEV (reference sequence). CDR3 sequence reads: CASSSTSGRNTGELFF. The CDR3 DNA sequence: TGTGCCAGCAGTTCAACTAGCGGGAGGAACACCGGGGAGCTGTTTTTT.

The CDR3 bases are TGTGCCAGCAGCCTCGGACAGGGAAGGGATACGCAGTATTTT. It yields the protein CASSLGQGRDTQYF. V is TRBV4-2 and J is TRBJ2-3; 8 nucleotides match TRBD1. Germline trimming cut 4 bases from V and 6 bases from J; bases unmatched to any gene: 6. Germline assignment: CDR1 LGHNA and CDR2 YNFKEQ. CDR3 length: 14 residues.

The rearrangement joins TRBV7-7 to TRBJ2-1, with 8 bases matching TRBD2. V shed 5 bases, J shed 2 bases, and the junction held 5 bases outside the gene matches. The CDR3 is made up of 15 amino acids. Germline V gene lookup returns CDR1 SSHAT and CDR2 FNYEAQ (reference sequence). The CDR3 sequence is CASSESGRTYNEQFF. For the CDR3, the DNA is TGTGCCAGCAGCGAAAGCGGGAGAACCTACAATGAGCAGTTCTTC.

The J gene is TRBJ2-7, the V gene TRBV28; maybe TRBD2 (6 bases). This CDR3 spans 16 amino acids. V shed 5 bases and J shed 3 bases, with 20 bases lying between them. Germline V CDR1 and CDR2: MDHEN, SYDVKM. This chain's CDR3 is CASSPEYKGLNYEQYF. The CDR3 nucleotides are TGTGCCAGCAGTCCTGAATACAAGGGACTCAACTACGAGCAGTACTTC.

The CDR3 sequence is CASMWVGGEAFF. CDR3 DNA: TGTGCCAGCATGTGGGTAGGAGGTGAAGCTTTCTTT. The rearrangement links TRBV27 to TRBJ1-1, with D uncertain. V shed 7 bases and J shed 7 bases, with 13 bases lying between them. CDR1 and CDR2 from the germline V gene are MNHEY and SMNVEV (reference sequence). CDR3 length: 12 residues.

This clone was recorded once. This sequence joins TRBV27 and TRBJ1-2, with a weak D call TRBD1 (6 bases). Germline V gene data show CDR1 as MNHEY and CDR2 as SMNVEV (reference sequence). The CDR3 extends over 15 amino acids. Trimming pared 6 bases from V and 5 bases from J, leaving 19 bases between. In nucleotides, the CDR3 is TGTGCCAGCAGCCTAGGGGGGGGCCCTACTTATGGCTACACCTTC. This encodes CASSLGGGPTYGYTF.